Listed below are T cell receptor beta chains from one sample, sequenced in a study of blood T cell repertoires in COVID-19. Produced via immunoSEQ multiplex PCR; TCRdb's table is partial and in-frame only. Here the sample spans about 190,000 clones, roughly four fifths being singletons. Sequenced input: peripheral blood. The receptor set was obtained from a woman between 40 and 55 years old with acute or convalescent COVID-19. Each CDR3 is given with its conserved first and last residue. D genes are given only for firm matches. Some rows mark clone size as missing; the rest say once, few, many or name a class of expanded clone.

clone_size j_call v_call d_call cdr3_nt cdr3_aa
NA TRBJ2-6 TRBV6-2/TRBV6-3 NA TGTGCCAGCAGCCCAACAGACTCTGGGGCCAACGTCCTGACTTTC CASSPTDSGANVLTF
NA TRBJ1-5 TRBV30 NA TGTGCCTGGAGTGTAGCGCAATATAGCAATCAGCCCCAGCATTTT CAWSVAQYSNQPQHF
once TRBJ2-3 TRBV7-2 TRBD1 TGTGCCAGCAGCTTTGGGACAGGGGGCATGGATACGCAGTATTTT CASSFGTGGMDTQYF
few TRBJ2-7 TRBV6-5 TRBD1 TGTGCCAGCAGTCAACAGGGGCCCGCTTCTGAGCAGTACTTC CASSQQGPASEQYF
NA TRBJ1-5 TRBV27 NA TGTGCCAGCAGTTCCGGACTGTTATATCAGCCCCAGCATTTT CASSSGLLYQPQHF
NA TRBJ1-2 TRBV5-8 TRBD1 TGTGCCAGCAGCGATTTAGGACAGGCCCGCGGTTGGTACACCTTC CASSDLGQARGWYTF
NA TRBJ1-2 TRBV9 NA TGTGCCAGCAGCGTAGAAGGTCAGGGATATGGCTACACCTTC CASSVEGQGYGYTF
NA TRBJ1-4 TRBV18 NA TGTGCCAGCTCACCACTGCGTCAGGGGAATGAAAAACTGTTTTTT CASSPLRQGNEKLFF
NA TRBJ1-2 TRBV7-9 TRBD1 TGTGCCAGCACCTATCAACAGGGGGCCTCGGGTGGCTACACCTTC CASTYQQGASGGYTF
NA TRBJ2-7 TRBV5-8 TRBD2 TGTGCCAGCAGCCGAAAAGGACTAGCGGGAGGGACCCACGAGCAGTACTTC CASSRKGLAGGTHEQYF
NA TRBJ1-2 TRBV28 TRBD1 TGTGCCAGCAGTGGACAGGGGAATCCCTACACCTTC CASSGQGNPYTF
NA TRBJ2-7 TRBV5-5 NA TGTGCCAGCAGCGAAGGACCCCAGGGAAAAACCTACGAGCAGTACTTC CASSEGPQGKTYEQYF
once TRBJ1-1 TRBV9 NA TGTGCCAGCAGCGGAGGGGGGAGGGCTGAAGCTTTCTTT CASSGGGRAEAFF
NA TRBJ1-3 TRBV30 NA TGTGCCTGGAGTCAGGGGTCTGGAAACACCATATATTTT CAWSQGSGNTIYF
NA TRBJ1-2 TRBV9 TRBD1 TGTGCCAGCAGCGGAGGACAGGGGAAAATGTATGGCTACACCTTC CASSGGQGKMYGYTF
once TRBJ1-4 TRBV7-9 NA TGTGCCAGCGGCTGGGCAGGAGGAGAAAAACTGTTTTTT CASGWAGGEKLFF
NA TRBJ1-6 TRBV27 TRBD1 TGTGCCAGCAGTTTTTACAGGGGGGAGAATTCACCCCTCCACTTT CASSFYRGENSPLHF
NA TRBJ2-2 TRBV5-1 NA TGCGCCAGCACGACCTGGGACTCCTACACCGGGGAGCTGTTTTTT CASTTWDSYTGELFF
NA TRBJ1-2 TRBV9 NA TGTGCCAGCAGCGTAGCCGCGACGGAGGGTTATGGCTACACCTTC CASSVAATEGYGYTF
few TRBJ2-6 TRBV5-4 TRBD2 TGTGCCAGCAGCTTAGGACTAGCGGGGGGCTCATCTGGGGCCAACGTCCTGACTTTC CASSLGLAGGSSGANVLTF
NA TRBJ2-2 TRBV7-2 TRBD1 TGTGCCAGCAGCTTTTCACAGGGGCGGGAGCTGTTTTTT CASSFSQGRELFF
NA TRBJ1-3 TRBV11-2 NA TGTGCCAGCACTAAAACAGGATTAGGAAACACCATATATTTT CASTKTGLGNTIYF
once TRBJ2-1 TRBV7-2 NA TGTGCCAGCAGTATATTCCCCAGGGGATCCTACAATGAGCAGTTCTTC CASSIFPRGSYNEQFF
NA TRBJ1-1 TRBV7-8 NA TGTGCCAGCAGCTTCGGGGAGAACACTGAAGCTTTCTTT CASSFGENTEAFF
NA TRBJ2-3 TRBV7-2 NA TGTGCCAGCAGGGGAGTAAGTACAGATACGCAGTATTTT CASRGVSTDTQYF